The clone carrying this T cell receptor (beta chain) was found a few times. The antigen is undetermined. This record belongs to a study of CD8+CD57+ T cells in acquired aplastic anemia. Study information: The mean DNA yield obtained from sorted CD4+ and CD8+ cells came to roughly 3.4 ug. Findings of the study overall: Patients had around 30 CD8+ CDR3 sequences in common with controls (the shared set). No significant difference in CD8+ Simpson's diversity was found between patients and controls.

The germline V and J ends were trimmed by 2 bases and 13 bases, with 11 bases remaining between them. This CDR3 has 12 amino acids. CDR1 is WSHSY and CDR2 is SAAADI in the germline V gene. Patients sequenced had flow cytometry evidence of CD8+CD57+ cell expansion. Each patient gave a blood sample that was collected before any therapy had been received. Genomic DNA constituted the template upon which TCR beta VDJ and CDR3 profiling was performed. TCRdb re-called the reads with MiXCR, one entry per CDR3 protein. The data hold some 180,000 distinct CDR3 sequences, with around 60% observed a single time. The rearrangement links TRBV10-2 to TRBJ1-4; D remains ambiguous. Sequencing input: sorted CD4+, CD8+, or CD8+CD57+ T cells (not recorded which) from PBMCs. The source of this sequence is a human donor with aplastic anemia. The CDR3 DNA reads TGCGCCAGCAGTGAGATCTCCCAGCCACTGTTTTTT. It specifies CASSEISQPLFF.